A selection of T cell receptor beta chains follows, all from one sample in a study of blood T cell repertoires in COVID-19. Some clones are missing from TCRdb's copy, which holds only in-frame ones; the method was immunoSEQ multiplex PCR. The table includes just over 300,000 clones, approximately 83% detected once. The specimen was PBMCs or T cells enriched from blood (not recorded which). These receptors were collected from a man younger than 45 who had recovered from COVID-19. The CDR3 runs from the conserved cysteine through the conserved F or W. A D gene is named only where the DNA matches it firmly. Size is stated for part of the rows, as once, few or many counts, or as a class when the clone is expanded.

clone_size	d_call	v_call	j_call	cdr3_aa	cdr3_nt
.	.	TRBV3-1/TRBV3-2	TRBJ1-1	CASSQVGQNTEAFF	TGTGCCAGCAGCCAAGTGGGGCAGAACACTGAAGCTTTCTTT
.	TRBD1	TRBV4-1	TRBJ1-2	CASSQDRRTGDGYTF	TGCGCCAGCAGCCAAGATCGGAGGACAGGGGATGGCTACACCTTC
.	TRBD2	TRBV4-3	TRBJ2-1	CASSPQIAGGYNEQFF	TGCGCCAGCAGCCCGCAGATAGCGGGGGGGTACAATGAGCAGTTCTTC
few	.	TRBV4-3	TRBJ2-3	CASSPAQGPTQYF	TGCGCCAGCAGCCCCGCCCAGGGGCCGACGCAGTATTTT
.	TRBD2	TRBV9	TRBJ2-1	CASSRASGEYNEQFF	TGTGCCAGCAGCCGCGCTAGCGGGGAGTACAATGAGCAGTTCTTC
.	.	TRBV14	TRBJ2-4	CASSQEAGMAKNIQYF	TGTGCCAGCAGCCAAGAAGCAGGGATGGCCAAAAACATTCAGTACTTC
.	TRBD2	TRBV7-8	TRBJ2-7	CASSLGRGGVSYEQYF	TGTGCCAGCAGCTTAGGGCGGGGGGGCGTCTCCTACGAGCAGTACTTC
.	TRBD1	TRBV7-2	TRBJ2-1	CASSSAGGFYNEQFF	TGTGCCAGCAGCTCCGCAGGGGGCTTTTACAATGAGCAGTTCTTC
.	.	TRBV20-1	TRBJ2-5	CSAKRETQYF	TGCAGTGCTAAACGGGAGACCCAGTACTTC
.	.	TRBV3-1/TRBV3-2	TRBJ1-2	CASSQDRQGLGGYTF	TGTGCCAGCAGCCAAGATCGTCAGGGGTTAGGGGGCTACACCTTC
.	TRBD1	TRBV19	TRBJ1-1	CASSRDREAEAFF	TGTGCCAGTAGCCGGGACAGGGAGGCTGAAGCTTTCTTT
.	.	TRBV11-2	TRBJ1-4	CASSSQTGRNEKLFF	TGTGCCAGCAGCTCGCAGACAGGCCGAAATGAAAAACTGTTTTTT
.	.	TRBV2	TRBJ1-4	CASTLGTGPEKLFF	TGTGCCAGCACCCTGGGAACAGGGCCTGAAAAACTGTTTTTT
few	.	TRBV9	TRBJ1-1	CASSMTQGLNTEAFF	TGTGCCAGCAGCATGACCCAGGGGCTGAACACTGAAGCTTTCTTT
.	.	TRBV11-2	TRBJ2-1	CASSLDPVFNEQFF	TGTGCCAGCAGCTTAGATCCGGTTTTCAATGAGCAGTTCTTC
.	.	TRBV24-1	TRBJ2-5	CATSDPEGGKTQYF	TGTGCCACCAGTGATCCGGAGGGCGGGAAGACCCAGTACTTC
.	.	TRBV15	TRBJ1-3	CATSRLGGSRGNTIYF	TGTGCCACCAGCAGATTGGGCGGGTCGAGGGGAAACACCATATATTTT
once	TRBD1	TRBV5-4	TRBJ1-2	CASRRTGIYGYTF	TGTGCCAGCAGAAGGACAGGGATCTATGGCTACACCTTC
.	.	TRBV29-1	TRBJ1-4	CSVQNEKLFF	TGCAGCGTTCAAAATGAAAAACTGTTTTTT
.	.	TRBV2	TRBJ2-7	CASNAGGPPQYF	TGTGCCAGCAACGCCGGGGGTCCTCCGCAGTACTTC
once	.	TRBV11-2	TRBJ1-1	CASSLLGGAPPEAFF	TGTGCCAGCAGCTTACTTGGGGGGGCCCCCCCTGAAGCTTTCTTT
few	.	TRBV3-1/TRBV3-2	TRBJ2-7	CASSQVLGVMYF	TGTGCCAGCAGCCAAGTTTTAGGGGTCATGTACTTC
.	.	TRBV4-1	TRBJ2-1	CASSPSGGSSYNEQFF	TGCGCCAGCAGCCCATCTGGGGGCAGCTCCTACAATGAGCAGTTCTTC
.	TRBD2	TRBV11-2	TRBJ2-1	CASSVLAGETGEQFF	TGTGCCAGCAGCGTCCTAGCGGGGGAGACTGGTGAGCAGTTCTTC
.	TRBD1	TRBV5-4	TRBJ2-7	CASSKDRGPYEQYF	TGTGCCAGCAGCAAGGACAGGGGCCCCTACGAGCAGTACTTC
.	TRBD1	TRBV7-8	TRBJ1-2	CASSSPGQGAYGYTF	TGTGCCAGCAGCTCACCGGGACAGGGGGCGTACGGCTACACCTTC
.	TRBD1	TRBV7-9	TRBJ1-5	CASSSIAGTGNNQPQHF	TGTGCCAGCAGCTCCATCGCCGGGACAGGGAACAATCAGCCCCAGCATTTT
.	TRBD1	TRBV14	TRBJ1-1	CASSVSTTGFRIGTEAFF	TGTGCCAGCAGCGTAAGCACGACAGGGTTCCGTATCGGCACTGAAGCTTTCTTT
.	.	TRBV5-1	TRBJ2-7	CASSLLADYEQYF	TGCGCCAGCAGCCTCCTGGCAGACTACGAGCAGTACTTC
few	TRBD2	TRBV7-9	TRBJ2-3	CASSQFLAGGTDTQYF	TGTGCCAGCAGCCAATTCCTAGCGGGGGGCACAGATACGCAGTATTTT
.	TRBD1	TRBV18	TRBJ1-1	CASSTGAGGFVSTEAFF	TGTGCCAGCTCCACGGGGGCAGGGGGATTCGTTAGCACTGAAGCTTTCTTT
.	TRBD1	TRBV5-1	TRBJ1-1	CASSLGTGGFGTEAFF	TGCGCCAGCAGCTTAGGGACAGGGGGCTTTGGTACTGAAGCTTTCTTT
.	TRBD1	TRBV7-2	TRBJ1-1	CASSIRGTSNTEAFF	TGTGCCAGCAGCATCAGGGGGACATCGAACACTGAAGCTTTCTTT
once	TRBD1	TRBV3-1/TRBV3-2	TRBJ2-5	CASSLRTGLGETQYF	TGTGCCAGCAGCCTCCGGACAGGGTTGGGGGAGACCCAGTACTTC
.	.	TRBV11-2	TRBJ2-3	CASSLVGQSGTDTQYF	TGTGCCAGCAGCTTAGTCGGACAGTCAGGTACAGATACGCAGTATTTT
once	.	TRBV7-9	TRBJ1-2	CASSLGTVSGGYTF	TGTGCCAGCAGCTTAGGGACAGTTTCTGGTGGCTACACCTTC
.	.	TRBV5-4	TRBJ1-6	CASSPGSSYNSPLHF	TGTGCCAGTTCTCCGGGGAGCTCCTATAATTCACCCCTCCACTTT
.	TRBD1	TRBV5-1	TRBJ2-1	CASSSVQGEYNEQFF	TGCGCCAGCAGCTCCGTACAGGGGGAATACAATGAGCAGTTCTTC
.	TRBD1	TRBV18	TRBJ1-2	CASSLGQEGGYTF	TGTGCCAGCTCACTCGGACAGGAGGGAGGCTACACCTTC
.	.	TRBV27	TRBJ1-2	CASSPMTGNYGYTF	TGTGCCAGCAGTCCCATGACAGGCAACTATGGCTACACCTTC
few	.	TRBV7-9	TRBJ1-2	CASSLSSDRLF	TGTGCCAGCAGCTTAAGCAGCGACCGTCTCTTC
.	.	TRBV5-4	TRBJ1-4	CASSLGGLATGLGEKLFF	TGTGCCAGCAGCTTGGGCGGACTCGCAACCGGGCTTGGGGAAAAACTGTTTTTT